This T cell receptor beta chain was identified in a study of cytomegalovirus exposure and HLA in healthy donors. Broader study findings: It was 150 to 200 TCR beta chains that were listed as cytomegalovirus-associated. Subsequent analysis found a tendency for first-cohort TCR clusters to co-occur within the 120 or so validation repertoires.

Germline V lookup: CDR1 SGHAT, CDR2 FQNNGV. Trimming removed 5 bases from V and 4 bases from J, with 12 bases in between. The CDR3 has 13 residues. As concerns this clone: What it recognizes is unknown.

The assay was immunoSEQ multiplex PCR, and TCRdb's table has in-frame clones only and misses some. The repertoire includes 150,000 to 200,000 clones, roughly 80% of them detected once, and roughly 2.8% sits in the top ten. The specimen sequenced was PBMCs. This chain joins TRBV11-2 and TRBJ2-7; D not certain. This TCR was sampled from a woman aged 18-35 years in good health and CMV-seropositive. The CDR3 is CASSNSDGYEQYF. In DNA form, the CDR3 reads TGTGCCAGCAGCAATTCCGACGGGTACGAGCAGTACTTC.